What follows describes a single TCR beta chain. Per the authors' pipeline: Quantification of nucleated cells was approximated via reference gene primer amplification. Profiling relied on immunoSEQ multiplex PCR, and the TCRdb table lists in-frame clones only, not all of them. That table gives V, J and clone size, and the DNA gave D and trimming. Among about 200,000 clones listed, approximately 82% were seen once. This record comes from a study of blood T cell repertoires in COVID-19. Study-level information: The study drew acute and convalescent COVID-19 samples from the United States, Italy and Spain. The analysed material was cDNA or gDNA that came from T cells, B-cell-depleted T cells, or PBMCs.

Germline lookup yields CDR1 SGHRS and CDR2 YFSETQ. The CDR3 length is 16 residues. V gave up 4 bases and J gave up 7 bases; unmatched junction bases: 11. V gene TRBV5-1 combines with J gene TRBJ2-2, with 9 bases that match TRBD2. The receptor comes from a human donor in a cohort sampled during active COVID-19. The source material was peripheral blood. The CDR3 spells CASSRSSGNFGGELFF. For the CDR3, the DNA is TGCGCCAGCAGCAGGTCTAGCGGGAATTTCGGCGGGGAGCTGTTTTTT.